Presented here are 10 T cell receptor beta chains from one specimen sequenced in a study of T cell repertoires in cytomegalovirus infection. In TCRdb, the reads were re-called with MiXCR into one record per CDR3 protein. Among a few hundred thousand distinct CDR3 sequences listed, 17% were seen once. The sample taken for sequencing was PBMCs. Receptor source: a human donor in good health (CMV status not recorded). Some clones in this sample may be carry-over from other donors' samples.

This clonotype was recorded at least ten times. J is TRBJ2-6 and V is TRBV19; 7 nucleotides agree with TRBD2. V trimming: 7 bases; J trimming: 2 bases; junction bases outside the gene matches: 17. This CDR3 spans 19 amino acids. Germline lookup yields CDR1 LNHDA and CDR2 SQIVND (reference sequence). CDR3 bases: TGTGCCAGTACCTTGGGAGGGCCCACCATGCCAACTGGGGCCAACGTCCTGACTTTC. This encodes CASTLGGPTMPTGANVLTF.

The V gene is TRBV20-1, the J gene TRBJ2-5; 8 bases agree with TRBD2. This CDR3 contains 14 residues. V lost 1 base, J lost 4 bases, and 5 bases stayed unmatched. Germline CDR1 reads DFQATT; CDR2 reads SNEGSKA (reference sequence). CDR3 region: CSARVALAGETQYF. In nucleotides, the CDR3 is TGCAGTGCTAGAGTGGCCCTAGCGGGAGAGACCCAGTACTTC.

This clonotype was seen at least ten times. The rearrangement links TRBV6-1 to TRBJ2-3; 8 nucleotides align to TRBD1. Germline V lookup: CDR1 MNHNS, CDR2 SASEGT. There are 16 residues in the CDR3. The ends lost 6 bases at V and 0 bases at J; junction bases unmatched: 8. The CDR3 protein is CASRIDRGTSTDTQYF. The CDR3 bases are TGTGCCAGCAGGATTGACAGGGGAACTAGCACAGATACGCAGTATTTT.

The V and J genes are TRBV12-3 or TRBV12-4 and TRBJ2-2; either TRBD1 or TRBD2 may supply D (7 bases each). Trimming pared 10 bases from V and 8 bases from J, leaving 20 bases between. The CDR3 has 14 amino acids. In nucleotides, the CDR3 is TGTGCCACCTCCAGGGGGGGGTCCATGGGGGAGCTGTTTTTT. Amino acid sequence: CATSRGGSMGELFF.

V is TRBV12-3 or TRBV12-4 and J is TRBJ2-1; 9 positions agree with TRBD1. The ends lost 5 bases at V and 4 bases at J; junction bases unmatched: 3. The CDR3 is 14 amino acids. CDR3 nucleotide sequence: TGTGCCAGCAGTAGAGACAGGGGGTACAATGAGCAGTTCTTC. Translated: CASSRDRGYNEQFF.

There are a few counts of this clonotype. The chain joins TRBV28 to TRBJ2-5, with 9 bases lining up with TRBD1. J lost 4 bases, V lost 4 bases, and 10 bases had no gene match. The CDR3 contains 16 residues. Germline-derived CDR1 and CDR2 are MDHEN and SYDVKM. The CDR3 region has the DNA TGTGCCAGCAGTTCCCGGACAGGGGTGGGCCCAGAGACCCAGTACTTC. Encoded protein: CASSSRTGVGPETQYF.

This clonotype was found once. The genes are TRBV4-1 and TRBJ1-4; the D is unclear. From germline, CDR1 is MGHRA and CDR2 YSYEKL. CDR3 size: 15 residues. V lost 4 bases and J 4 bases, leaving 13 bases between the germline ends. CDR3 amino acids: CASSRLHGFNEKLFF. The CDR3 DNA follows: TGCGCCAGCAGCCGCCTACATGGTTTTAATGAAAAACTGTTTTTT.

The CDR3 protein is CASRPQLSTDTQYF. CDR3 coding DNA: TGTGCCAGCAGACCGCAACTGAGCACAGATACGCAGTATTTT. This chain joins TRBV12-3 or TRBV12-4 and TRBJ2-3; no definite D call. The CDR3 is 14 amino acids. V was pared by 6 bases and J by 0 bases, with 10 bases between.

This clonotype was detected a few times. The chain recombines TRBV24-1 with TRBJ2-1; 8 bases align to TRBD1. The CDR3 spans 16 residues. Germline V lookup: CDR1 KGHDR, CDR2 SFDVKD. After removal of 4 bases from V and 3 bases from J, the junction contained 7 bases not matched to a gene. The CDR3 reads CATSDPTGVNYNEQFF. CDR3 DNA: TGTGCCACCAGTGACCCGACAGGGGTGAACTACAATGAGCAGTTCTTC.

This sequence joins TRBV24-1 and TRBJ2-2; TRBD2 matches at 11 bases. Trimming took 3 bases from V and 1 from J; bases not matched to a gene: 12. The CDR3 has 20 residues. CDR1 and CDR2 from the germline V gene are KGHDR and SFDVKD. CDR3 residues: CATSDPRALAGALNTGELFF. The CDR3, as DNA: TGTGCCACCAGTGATCCCCGCGCACTAGCGGGGGCCCTGAACACCGGGGAGCTGTTTTTT.